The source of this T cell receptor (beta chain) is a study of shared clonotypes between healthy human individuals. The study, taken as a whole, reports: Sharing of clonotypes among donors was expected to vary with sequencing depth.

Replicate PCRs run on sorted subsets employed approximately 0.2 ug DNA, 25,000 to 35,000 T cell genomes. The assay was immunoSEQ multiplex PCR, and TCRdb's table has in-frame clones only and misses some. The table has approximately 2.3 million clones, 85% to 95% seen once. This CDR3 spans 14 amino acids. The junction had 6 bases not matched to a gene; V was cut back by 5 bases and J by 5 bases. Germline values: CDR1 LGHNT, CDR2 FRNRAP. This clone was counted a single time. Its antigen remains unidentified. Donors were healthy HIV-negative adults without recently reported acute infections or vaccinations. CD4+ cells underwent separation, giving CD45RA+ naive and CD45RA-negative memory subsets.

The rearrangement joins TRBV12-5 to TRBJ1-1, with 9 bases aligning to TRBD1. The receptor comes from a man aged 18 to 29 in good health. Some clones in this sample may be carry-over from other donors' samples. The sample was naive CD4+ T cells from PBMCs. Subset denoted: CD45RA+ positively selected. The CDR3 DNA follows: TGTGCTAGTGGTGGAGGGACAGGGCGAACTGAAGCTTTCTTT. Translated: CASGGGTGRTEAFF.